Reported below is one T cell receptor (beta chain). This entry belongs to a study of blood T cell repertoires in COVID-19. TCRdb keeps only in-frame clones here, not all; method: immunoSEQ multiplex PCR. Of more than 150,000 clones listed, around 79% were seen once; the top ten hold more than 25%. The receptor comes from a woman in her 70s with acute or convalescent COVID-19. Sequences were obtained from peripheral blood.

Here the CDR3 DNA reads TGTGCCAGCAGTGAAGAGGGGCTTAGGACCTACGAGCAGTACTTC. Translation gives CASSEEGLRTYEQYF. V and J are TRBV2 and TRBJ2-7; tentatively, D is TRBD1 (5 bases). Trimming stripped 1 base from V and 2 bases from J, with 12 bases between. Germline assignment: CDR1 SNHLY and CDR2 FYNNEI. CDR3 length equals 15 residues. The entire variable domain, with the rest obtained from reference TRBV2 and TRBJ2-7, is as follows: EPEVTQTPSHQVTQMGQEVILRCVPISNHLYFYWYRQILGQKVEFLVSFYNNEISEKSEIFDDQFSVERPDGSNFTLKIRSTKLEDSAMYFCASSEEGLRTYEQYFGPGTRLTVT.